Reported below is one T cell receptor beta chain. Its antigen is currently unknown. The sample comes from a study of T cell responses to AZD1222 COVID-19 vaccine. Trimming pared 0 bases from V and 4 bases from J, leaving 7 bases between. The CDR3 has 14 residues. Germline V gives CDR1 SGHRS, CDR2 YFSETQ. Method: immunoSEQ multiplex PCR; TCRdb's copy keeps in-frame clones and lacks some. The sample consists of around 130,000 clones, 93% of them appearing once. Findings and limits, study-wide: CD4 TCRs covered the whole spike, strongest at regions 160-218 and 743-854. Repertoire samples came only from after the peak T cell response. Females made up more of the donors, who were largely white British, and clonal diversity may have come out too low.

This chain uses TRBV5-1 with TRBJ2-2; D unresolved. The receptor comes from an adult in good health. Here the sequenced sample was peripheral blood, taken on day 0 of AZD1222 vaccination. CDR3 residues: CASSLAPVTGELFF. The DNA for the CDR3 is TGCGCCAGCAGCTTGGCACCGGTCACCGGGGAGCTGTTTTTT.